This TCR beta chain was identified in a study of CD8 T cells in Susac syndrome. Healthy donors were controls matched for age and sex. The ends lost 5 bases at V and 4 bases at J; junction bases unmatched: 0. The germline V gene encodes CDR1 LNHDA and CDR2 SQIVND (reference sequence). There are 13 residues in the CDR3. RNA totalling about 0.5 to 1 ug underwent reverse transcription with random hexamers. TCRdb recomputed calls from the immunoSEQ multiplex PCR reads with MiXCR, one row per CDR3 protein. The top ten clones hold approximately 0.08% of a sample with some 150,000 distinct CDR3 sequences, roughly 94% of them seen once. This clonotype was seen a handful of times.

The clonotype originates from a human donor in good health. Source material: CD4+ T cells from PBMCs. The chain uses TRBV19 and TRBJ2-1, with 9 bases fitting TRBD1. In nucleotides, the CDR3 is TGTGCCAGTAGTGGGACAGGGTACAATGAGCAGTTCTTC. Protein: CASSGTGYNEQFF. The whole variable domain, remainder taken from reference TRBV19 and TRBJ2-1, is DGGITQSPKYLFRKEGQNVTLSCEQNLNHDAMYWYRQDPGQGLRLIYYSQIVNDFQKGDIAEGYSVSREKKESFPLTVTSAQKNPTAFYLCASSGTGYNEQFFGPGTRLTVL.